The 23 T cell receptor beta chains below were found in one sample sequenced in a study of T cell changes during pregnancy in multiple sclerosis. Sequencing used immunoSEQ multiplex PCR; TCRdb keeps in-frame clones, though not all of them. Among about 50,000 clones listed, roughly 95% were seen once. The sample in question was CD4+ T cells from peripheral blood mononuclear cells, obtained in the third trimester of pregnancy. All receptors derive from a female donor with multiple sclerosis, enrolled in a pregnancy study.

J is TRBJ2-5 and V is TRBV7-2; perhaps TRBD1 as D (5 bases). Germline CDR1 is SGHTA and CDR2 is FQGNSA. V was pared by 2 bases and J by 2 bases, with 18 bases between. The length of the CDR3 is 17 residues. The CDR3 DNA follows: TGTGCCAGCAGCTTATTCCCCACAGGATACCTACAAGAGACCCAGTACTTC. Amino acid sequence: CASSLFPTGYLQETQYF. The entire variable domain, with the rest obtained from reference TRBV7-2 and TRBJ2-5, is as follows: GAGVSQSPSNKVTEKGKDVELRCDPISGHTALYWYRQSLGQGLEFLIYFQGNSAPDKSGLPSDRFSAERTGGSVSTLTIQRTQQEDSAVYLCASSLFPTGYLQETQYFGPGTRLLVL.

CDR3 bases: TGCGCCAGCAGCTCCGACAGGGGGAAGACTGAAGCTTTCTTT. Protein sequence: CASSSDRGKTEAFF. This chain connects TRBV5-1 to TRBJ1-1, with TRBD1 identical over 9 bases. Germline assignment: CDR1 SGHRS and CDR2 YFSETQ. This CDR3 has 14 residues. V lost 3 bases and J lost 5; bases outside the gene matches: 5.

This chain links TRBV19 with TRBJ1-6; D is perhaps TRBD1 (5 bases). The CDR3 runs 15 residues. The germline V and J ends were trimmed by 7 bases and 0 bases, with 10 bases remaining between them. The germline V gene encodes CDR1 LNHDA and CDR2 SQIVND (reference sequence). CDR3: CASKEDNSYNSPLHF. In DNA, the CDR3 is TGTGCCAGTAAAGAGGACAACTCCTATAATTCACCCCTCCACTTT.

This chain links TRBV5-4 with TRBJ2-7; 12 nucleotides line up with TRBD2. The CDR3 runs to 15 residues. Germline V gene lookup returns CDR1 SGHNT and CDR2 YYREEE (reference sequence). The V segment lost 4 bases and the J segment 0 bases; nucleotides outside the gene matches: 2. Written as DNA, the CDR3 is TGTGCCAGCAGCGAGGGACTAGCGGGCTCCTACGAGCAGTACTTC. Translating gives CASSEGLAGSYEQYF.

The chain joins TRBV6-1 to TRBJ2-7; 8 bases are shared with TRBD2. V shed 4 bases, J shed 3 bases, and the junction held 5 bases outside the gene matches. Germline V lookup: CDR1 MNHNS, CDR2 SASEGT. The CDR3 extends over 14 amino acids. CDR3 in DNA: TGTGCCAGCAGTGGGGGAGCGGGAGACTACGAGCAGTACTTC. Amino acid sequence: CASSGGAGDYEQYF.

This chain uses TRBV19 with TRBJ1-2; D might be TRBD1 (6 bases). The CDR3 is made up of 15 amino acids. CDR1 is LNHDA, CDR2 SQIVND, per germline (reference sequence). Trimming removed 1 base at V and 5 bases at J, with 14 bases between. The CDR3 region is CASSIVMDRTYGYTF. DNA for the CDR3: TGTGCCAGTAGTATAGTAATGGACAGAACTTATGGCTACACCTTC.

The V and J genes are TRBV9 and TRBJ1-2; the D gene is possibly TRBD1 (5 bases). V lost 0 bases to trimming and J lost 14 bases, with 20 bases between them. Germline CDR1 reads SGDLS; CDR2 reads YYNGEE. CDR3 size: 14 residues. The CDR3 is CASSVAPHSTELTF. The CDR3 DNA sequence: TGTGCCAGCAGCGTAGCCCCTCACTCGACAGAACTGACCTTC.

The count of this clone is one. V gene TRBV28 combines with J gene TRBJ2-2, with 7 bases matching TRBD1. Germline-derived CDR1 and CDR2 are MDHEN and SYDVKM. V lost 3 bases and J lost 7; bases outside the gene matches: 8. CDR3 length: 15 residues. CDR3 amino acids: CASSLSTGRGGELFF. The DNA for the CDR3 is TGTGCCAGCAGTTTGTCGACAGGGCGCGGCGGGGAGCTGTTTTTT.

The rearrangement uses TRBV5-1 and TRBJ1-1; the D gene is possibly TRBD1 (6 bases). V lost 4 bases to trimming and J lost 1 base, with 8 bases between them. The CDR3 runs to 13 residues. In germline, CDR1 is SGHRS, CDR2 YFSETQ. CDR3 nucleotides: TGCGCCAGCAGCAGGACAGCGAACACTGAAGCTTTCTTT. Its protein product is CASSRTANTEAFF.

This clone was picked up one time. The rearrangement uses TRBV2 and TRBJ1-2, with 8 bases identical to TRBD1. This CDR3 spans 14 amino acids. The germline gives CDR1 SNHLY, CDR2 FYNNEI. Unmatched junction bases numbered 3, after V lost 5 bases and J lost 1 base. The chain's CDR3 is CASSQGAVNYGYTF. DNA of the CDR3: TGTGCCAGCAGTCAGGGGGCAGTTAACTATGGCTACACCTTC.

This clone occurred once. Written as DNA, the CDR3 is TGTGCCAGCAGCCGTCCCCTCTTAGCGGGAGTGGGGGGTGGGAATGAGCAGTTCTTC. Its translation is CASSRPLLAGVGGGNEQFF. The V call is TRBV5-4, the J call TRBJ2-1; 9 bases map to TRBD2. Germline V lookup: CDR1 SGHNT, CDR2 YYREEE (reference sequence). The CDR3 runs to 19 residues. V lost 4 bases and J lost 7; bases outside the gene matches: 21.

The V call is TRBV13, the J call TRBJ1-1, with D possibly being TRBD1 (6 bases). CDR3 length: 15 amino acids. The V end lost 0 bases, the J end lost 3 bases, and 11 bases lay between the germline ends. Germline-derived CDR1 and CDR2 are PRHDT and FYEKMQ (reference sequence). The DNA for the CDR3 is TGTGCCAGCAGCTTAGGCCAGGGGAGGGACACTGAAGCTTTCTTT. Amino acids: CASSLGQGRDTEAFF.

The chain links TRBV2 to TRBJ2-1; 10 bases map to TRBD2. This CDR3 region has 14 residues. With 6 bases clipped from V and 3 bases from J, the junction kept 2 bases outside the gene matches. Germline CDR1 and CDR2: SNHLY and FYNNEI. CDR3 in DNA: TGTGCCAGCAGGGGGACTAGCGACTACAATGAGCAGTTCTTC. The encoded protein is CASRGTSDYNEQFF. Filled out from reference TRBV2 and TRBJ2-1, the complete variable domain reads EPEVTQTPSHQVTQMGQEVILRCVPISNHLYFYWYRQILGQKVEFLVSFYNNEISEKSEIFDDQFSVERPDGSNFTLKIRSTKLEDSAMYFCASRGTSDYNEQFFGPGTRLTVL.

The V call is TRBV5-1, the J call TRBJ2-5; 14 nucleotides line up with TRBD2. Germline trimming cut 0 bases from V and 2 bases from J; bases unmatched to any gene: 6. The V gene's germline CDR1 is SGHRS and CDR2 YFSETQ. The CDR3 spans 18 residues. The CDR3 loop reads CASSLDRLAGGKQETQYF. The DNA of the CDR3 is TGCGCCAGCAGCTTGGATCGACTAGCGGGAGGGAAACAAGAGACCCAGTACTTC.

The CDR3 coding sequence is TGTGCTAGTGGTCCCGGGACTAGCGGGAACTACGAGCAGTACTTC. Translating gives CASGPGTSGNYEQYF. J is TRBJ2-7 and V is TRBV12-5, with 13 bases fitting TRBD2. The CDR3 loop spans 15 amino acids. V was clipped by 5 bases and J by 3 bases; unmatched bases: 4. Germline CDR1 LGHNT, CDR2 FRNRAP. Combining the CDR3 with reference TRBV12-5 and TRBJ2-7 gives the whole variable domain DARVTQTPRHKVTEMGQEVTMRCQPILGHNTVFWYRQTMMQGLELLAYFRNRAPLDDSGMPKDRFSAEMPDATLATLKIQPSEPRDSAVYFCASGPGTSGNYEQYFGPGTRLTVT.

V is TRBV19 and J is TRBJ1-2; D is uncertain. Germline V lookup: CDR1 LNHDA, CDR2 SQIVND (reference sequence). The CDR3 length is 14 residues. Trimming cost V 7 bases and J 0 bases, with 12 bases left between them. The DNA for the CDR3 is TGTGCCAGTAAAGTAACAGTTTCTAACTATGGCTACACCTTC. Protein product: CASKVTVSNYGYTF.

The CDR3 DNA is TGTGCCAGCACCCAAGACAGGGGAGTAAATAATTCACCCCTCCACTTT. Translating gives CASTQDRGVNNSPLHF. The chain carries TRBV2 and TRBJ1-6, with TRBD1 matching 8 bases. The J segment lost 5 bases and the V segment lost 7 bases, leaving 10 bases of the junction unmatched. From germline, CDR1 is SNHLY and CDR2 FYNNEI. CDR3 length equals 16 residues.

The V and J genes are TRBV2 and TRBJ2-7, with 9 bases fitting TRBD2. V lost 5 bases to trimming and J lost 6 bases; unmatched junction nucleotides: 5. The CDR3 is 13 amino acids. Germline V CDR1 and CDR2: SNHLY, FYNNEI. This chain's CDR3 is CASSSKREAEQYF. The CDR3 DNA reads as TGTGCCAGCAGTTCGAAGCGGGAGGCCGAGCAGTACTTC.

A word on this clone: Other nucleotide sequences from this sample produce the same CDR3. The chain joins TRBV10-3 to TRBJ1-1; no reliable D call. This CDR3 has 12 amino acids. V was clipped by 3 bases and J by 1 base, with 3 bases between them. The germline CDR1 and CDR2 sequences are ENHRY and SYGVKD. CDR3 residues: CAISDRNTEAFF. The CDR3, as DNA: TGTGCCATCAGTGACCGGAACACTGAAGCTTTCTTT.

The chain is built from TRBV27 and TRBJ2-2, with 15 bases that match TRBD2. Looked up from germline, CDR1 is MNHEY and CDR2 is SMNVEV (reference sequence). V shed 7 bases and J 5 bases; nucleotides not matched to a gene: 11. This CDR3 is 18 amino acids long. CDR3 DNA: TGTGCCAGCACTTACAGACCCGGACTAGCGGGAGGGACCGGGGAGCTGTTTTTT. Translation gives CASTYRPGLAGGTGELFF.

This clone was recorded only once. CDR3 amino acids: CSVGWGGRAVDEQFF. The CDR3 bases are TGCAGCGTGGGATGGGGCGGGAGGGCCGTCGATGAGCAGTTCTTC. V usage is TRBV29-1 and J usage is TRBJ2-1; 9 positions match TRBD2. Looked up from germline, CDR1 is SQVTM and CDR2 is ANQGSEA. The junction had 14 bases not matched to a gene; V was cut back by 6 bases and J by 8 bases. This CDR3 has 15 residues.

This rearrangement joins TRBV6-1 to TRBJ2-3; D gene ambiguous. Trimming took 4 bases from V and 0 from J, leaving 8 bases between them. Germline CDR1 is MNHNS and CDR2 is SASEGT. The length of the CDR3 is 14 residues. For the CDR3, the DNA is TGTGCCAGCAGTGCGAGGTCCAGCACAGATACGCAGTATTTT. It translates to CASSARSSTDTQYF.

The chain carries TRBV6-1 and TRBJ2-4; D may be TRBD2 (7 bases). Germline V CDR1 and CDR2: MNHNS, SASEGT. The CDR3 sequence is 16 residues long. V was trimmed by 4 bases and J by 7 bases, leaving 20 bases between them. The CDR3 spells CASSVFGGGQGNIQYF. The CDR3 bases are TGTGCCAGCAGTGTTTTCGGCGGGGGTCAGGGGAACATTCAGTACTTC.